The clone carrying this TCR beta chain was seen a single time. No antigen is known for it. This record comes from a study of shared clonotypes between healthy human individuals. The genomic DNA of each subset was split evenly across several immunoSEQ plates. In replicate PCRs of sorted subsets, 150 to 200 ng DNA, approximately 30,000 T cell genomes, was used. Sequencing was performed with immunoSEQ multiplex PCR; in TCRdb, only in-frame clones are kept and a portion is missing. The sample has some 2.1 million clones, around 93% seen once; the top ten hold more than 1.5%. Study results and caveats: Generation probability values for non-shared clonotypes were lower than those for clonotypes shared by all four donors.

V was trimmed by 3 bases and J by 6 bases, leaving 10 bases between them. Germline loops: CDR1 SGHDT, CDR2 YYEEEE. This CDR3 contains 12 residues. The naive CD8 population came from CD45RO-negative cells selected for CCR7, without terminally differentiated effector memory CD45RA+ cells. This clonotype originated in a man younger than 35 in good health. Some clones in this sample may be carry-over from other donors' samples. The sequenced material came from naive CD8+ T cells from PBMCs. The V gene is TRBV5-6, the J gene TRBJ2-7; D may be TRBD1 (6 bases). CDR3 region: CASSSTGGEQYF. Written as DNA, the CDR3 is TGTGCCAGCAGCTCGACAGGAGGCGAGCAGTACTTC.